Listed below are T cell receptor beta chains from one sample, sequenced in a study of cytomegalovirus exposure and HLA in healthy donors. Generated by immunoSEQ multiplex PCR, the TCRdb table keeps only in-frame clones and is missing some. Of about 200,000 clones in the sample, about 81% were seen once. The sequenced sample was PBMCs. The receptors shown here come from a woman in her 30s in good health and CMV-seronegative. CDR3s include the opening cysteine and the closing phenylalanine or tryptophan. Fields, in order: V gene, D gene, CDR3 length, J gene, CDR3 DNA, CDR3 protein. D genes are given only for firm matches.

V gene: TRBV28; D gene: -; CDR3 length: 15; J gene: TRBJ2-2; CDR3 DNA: TGTGCCAGCAGTGTCGGAGGGCTGAACACCGGGGAGCTGTTTTTT; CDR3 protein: CASSVGGLNTGELFF
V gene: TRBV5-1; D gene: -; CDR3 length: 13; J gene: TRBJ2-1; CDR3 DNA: TGCGCCAGCAGCTTGGCCCCTATCAATGAGCAGTTCTTC; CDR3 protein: CASSLAPINEQFF
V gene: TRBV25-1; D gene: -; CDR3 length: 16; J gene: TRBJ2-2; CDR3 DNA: TGTGCCAGCAGTGATTTACAGGCGGCGAACACCGGGGAGCTGTTTTTT; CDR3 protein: CASSDLQAANTGELFF
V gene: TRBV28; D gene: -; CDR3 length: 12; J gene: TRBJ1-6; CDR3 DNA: TGTGCCAGCAGACGGGGGAATTCACCCCTCCACTTT; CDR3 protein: CASRRGNSPLHF
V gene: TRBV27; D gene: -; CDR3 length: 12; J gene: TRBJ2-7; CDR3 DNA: TGTGCCAGCAGTTATCCTAGGGGCGAGCAGTACTTC; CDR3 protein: CASSYPRGEQYF
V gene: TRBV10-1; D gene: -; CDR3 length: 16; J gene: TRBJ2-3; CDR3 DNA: TGCGCCAGCAGTGAGTCTCAGAAAGTTTCCACAGATACGCAGTATTTT; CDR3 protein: CASSESQKVSTDTQYF
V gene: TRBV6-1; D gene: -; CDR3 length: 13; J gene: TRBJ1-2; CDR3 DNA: TGTGCCAGCAGCGCCGACAGCTTTTATGGCTACACCTTC; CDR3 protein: CASSADSFYGYTF
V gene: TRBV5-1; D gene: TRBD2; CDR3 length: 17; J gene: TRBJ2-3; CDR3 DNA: TGCGCCAGCAGCTCGGAAATAAGCGGGGGGCCCACAGATACGCAGTATTTT; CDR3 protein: CASSSEISGGPTDTQYF
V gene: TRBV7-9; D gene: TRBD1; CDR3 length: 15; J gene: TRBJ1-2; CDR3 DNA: TGTGCCAGCAGCTACGCCGGGACAGGGGGTGATGGCTACACCTTC; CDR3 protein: CASSYAGTGGDGYTF
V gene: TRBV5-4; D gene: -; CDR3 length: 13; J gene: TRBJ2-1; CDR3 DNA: TGTGCCAGCAGCTTGGTGAGCGGGAATGAGCAGTTCTTC; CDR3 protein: CASSLVSGNEQFF
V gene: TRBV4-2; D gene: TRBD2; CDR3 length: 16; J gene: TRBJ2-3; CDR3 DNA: TGTGCCAGCAGCCAAGTAACGGGGGGGCGTGTAGATACGCAGTATTTT; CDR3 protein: CASSQVTGGRVDTQYF
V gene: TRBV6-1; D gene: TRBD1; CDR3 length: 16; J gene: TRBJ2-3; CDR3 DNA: TGTGCCAGCAGTGAATATCTGGGACAGGGCACAGATACGCAGTATTTT; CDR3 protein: CASSEYLGQGTDTQYF
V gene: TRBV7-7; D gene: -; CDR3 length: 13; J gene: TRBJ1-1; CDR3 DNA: TGTGCCAGCAGCTTAGAGAGGAACACTGAAGCTTTCTTT; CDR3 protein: CASSLERNTEAFF